The 32 T cell receptor beta chains reported below all come from one sample, sequenced in a study of Ad26.COV2.S vaccination and SARS-CoV-2 variants. Treatment described: some 19 received Ad26.COV2.S at low or high dose, single or two shots; about 5 received placebo; per-sample allocation not given. At day 63 after the first vaccine or placebo injection, samples were drawn. Profiled with immunoSEQ multiplex PCR; TCRdb holds only in-frame clones, not every one. The data hold 300,000 to 400,000 clones, with around 83% observed a single time. Material: peripheral blood, obtained in a trial of Ad26.COV2.S vaccine versus placebo. These receptors originate from a person aged 18 to 65 who received the Ad26.COV2.S COVID-19 vaccine or a placebo.

The chain has TRBV4-3 and TRBJ1-5; no firm D call. The CDR3 runs 18 residues. Germline CDR1 reads LGHNA; CDR2 reads YSLEER. V lost 0 bases, J lost 0 bases, and 15 bases lay in between. The CDR3 sequence: CASSQEASPPYSNQPQHF. CDR3 DNA sequence: TGCGCCAGCAGCCAAGAGGCGAGCCCCCCGTATAGCAATCAGCCCCAGCATTTT.

The V call is TRBV5-1, the J call TRBJ2-5; D unclear. Germline loops: CDR1 SGHRS, CDR2 YFSETQ. This CDR3 spans 14 amino acids. Trimming stripped 5 bases from V and 0 bases from J, with 11 bases between. CDR3 residues: CASRYSGNQETQYF. CDR3 bases: TGCGCCAGCAGGTACTCTGGAAACCAAGAGACCCAGTACTTC.

The V call is TRBV3-1 (or the pseudogene TRBV3-2), the J call TRBJ1-1, with 10 bases that match TRBD1. The CDR3 loop spans 16 amino acids. Per germline, CDR1 LGHDT and CDR2 YNNKEL (reference sequence). J lost 11 bases, V lost 0 bases, and 12 bases had no gene match. CDR3 amino acids: CASSQESGTGVLFAFF. The DNA for the CDR3 is TGTGCCAGCAGCCAAGAATCCGGGACAGGGGTTCTCTTTGCTTTCTTT.

The chain is built from TRBV3-1 (or the pseudogene TRBV3-2) and TRBJ2-1; 7 nucleotides line up with TRBD2. J was trimmed by 8 bases and V by 5 bases; bases with no gene match: 12. The CDR3 contains 15 residues. Germline V CDR1 and CDR2: LGHDT, YNNKEL (reference sequence). CDR3: CASSSRRGGSYEQFF. The CDR3 DNA sequence: TGTGCCAGCAGCTCCCGACGTGGCGGGAGCTATGAGCAGTTCTTC.

This clone was seen just once. The chain links TRBV25-1 to TRBJ1-6, with TRBD1 as a possible D gene (6 bases). Per germline, CDR1 MGHDK and CDR2 SYGVNS. This CDR3 is 15 amino acids long. Trimming took off 0 bases at V and 10 bases at J, with 13 bases between the two ends. CDR3 nucleotides: TGTGCCAGCAGTGAATACCGAGGGGGGGTGTCACCCCTCCACTTT. As protein: CASSEYRGGVSPLHF.

The gene calls are TRBV3-1 (or the pseudogene TRBV3-2) and TRBJ2-2; the match to TRBD1 covers 9 bases. Germline CDR1 is LGHDT and CDR2 is YNNKEL (reference sequence). The CDR3 consists of 17 residues. J was trimmed by 5 bases and V by 2 bases; bases with no gene match: 9. The CDR3, as DNA: TGTGCCAGCAGCCAAACCACAAGACAGGGGGGGACCGGGGAGCTGTTTTTT. Translation: CASSQTTRQGGTGELFF.

The chain employs TRBV5-1 and TRBJ2-1; 9 nucleotides match TRBD2. This CDR3 has 20 amino acids. Germline loops: CDR1 SGHRS, CDR2 YFSETQ. V lost 4 bases to trimming and J lost 0 bases; unmatched junction nucleotides: 17. The chain's CDR3 is CASSRAGALAGLSSYNEQFF. The CDR3 coding sequence is TGCGCCAGCAGCAGGGCAGGGGCCCTAGCGGGGTTGAGCTCCTACAATGAGCAGTTCTTC.

The V call is TRBV27, the J call TRBJ2-4; 10 bases align to TRBD1. CDR1 is MNHEY, CDR2 SMNVEV, per germline (reference sequence). There are 20 residues in the CDR3. V dropped 4 bases and J dropped 1; count of bases not matched to a gene: 16. CDR3 coding DNA: TGTGCCAGCAGTTCCCTTTTCGACAGGGGGCCGGATAAGGCCAAAAACATTCAGTACTTC. This codes for CASSSLFDRGPDKAKNIQYF.

With respect to this clone: This same CDR3 is encoded by further DNA sequences in the sample. CDR3 nucleotides: TGTGCCAGCAGTTGGACAGCTGATCAGCCCCAGCATTTT. Residues: CASSWTADQPQHF. The chain joins TRBV6-5 to TRBJ1-5, with D possibly being TRBD1 (6 bases). This CDR3 region has 13 residues. V dropped 4 bases and J dropped 5 bases, with 9 bases sitting between them. CDR1 is MNHEY, CDR2 SVGAGI, per germline.

The chain links TRBV10-3 to TRBJ1-5; a weak D match, TRBD1 (6 bases). The ends were cut back, 4 bases at V and 6 bases at J, with 13 bases in the middle. CDR3 length equals 14 residues. Looked up from germline, CDR1 is ENHRY and CDR2 is SYGVKD. The DNA of the CDR3 is TGTGCCATCAGTGCGGAACAGGGAGGTCAGCCCCAGCATTTT. Its protein product is CAISAEQGGQPQHF.

This rearrangement joins TRBV5-4 to TRBJ2-7; D not certain. Trimming pared 4 bases from V and 0 bases from J, leaving 14 bases between. Germline V gene lookup returns CDR1 SGHNT and CDR2 YYREEE (reference sequence). The CDR3 runs 15 residues. This CDR3 is CASSGDGDFSYEQYF. The DNA for the CDR3 is TGTGCCAGCAGCGGCGACGGCGACTTCTCCTACGAGCAGTACTTC. The variable domain in full, with the rest retrieved from reference TRBV5-4 and TRBJ2-7, is ETGVTQSPTHLIKTRGQQVTLRCSSQSGHNTVSWYQQALGQGPQFIFQYYREEENGRGNFPPRFSGLQFPNYSSELNVNALELDDSALYLCASSGDGDFSYEQYFGPGTRLTVT.

The chain joins TRBV28 to TRBJ2-3, with D perhaps matching TRBD1 or TRBD2 (6 bases each). Germline loops: CDR1 MDHEN, CDR2 SYDVKM. Trimming took off 4 bases at V and 4 bases at J, with 9 bases between the two ends. The CDR3 is 13 amino acids. CDR3 protein: CASSSGAPDTQYF. The CDR3 nucleotides are TGTGCCAGCAGTTCGGGGGCCCCAGATACGCAGTATTTT. Full variable domain (outside the CDR3, taken from reference TRBV28 and TRBJ2-3): DVKVTQSSRYLVKRTGEKVFLECVQDMDHENMFWYRQDPGLGLRLIYFSYDVKMKEKGDIPEGYSVSREKKERFSLILESASTNQTSMYLCASSSGAPDTQYFGPGTRLTVL.

The chain uses TRBV5-5 and TRBJ2-1; a possible D gene is TRBD2 (7 bases). The germline V and J ends were trimmed by 6 bases and 4 bases, with 14 bases remaining between them. CDR1 SGHKS and CDR2 YYEKEE come from the germline V gene (reference sequence). The CDR3 extends over 14 amino acids. In nucleotides, the CDR3 is TGTGCCAGCAAGGGAGGGGGAGAGTACAATGAGCAGTTCTTC. Amino acid sequence: CASKGGGEYNEQFF.

The rearrangement links TRBV5-1 to TRBJ2-1; the D call may be TRBD1 or TRBD2 (5 bases each). The germline CDR1 and CDR2 sequences are SGHRS and YFSETQ. The V end lost 0 bases, the J end lost 5 bases, and 9 bases lay between the germline ends. This CDR3 contains 14 residues. CDR3 region: CASSLAWGHNEQFF. CDR3 DNA: TGCGCCAGCAGCTTGGCTTGGGGACACAATGAGCAGTTCTTC.

The chain links TRBV5-1 to TRBJ1-1; 8 nucleotides line up with TRBD1. This CDR3 has 15 residues. V trimming: 0 bases; J trimming: 3 bases; junction bases outside the gene matches: 4. Germline lookup yields CDR1 SGHRS and CDR2 YFSETQ. CDR3: CASSLDRGGHTEAFF. In DNA form, the CDR3 reads TGCGCCAGCAGCTTGGACAGGGGGGGACACACTGAAGCTTTCTTT.

This clone was found a few times. The chain uses TRBV19 and TRBJ2-1, with D possibly being TRBD1 or TRBD2 (5 bases each). This CDR3 is built from 16 residues. The germline V gene encodes CDR1 LNHDA and CDR2 SQIVND (reference sequence). V shed 3 bases and J shed 7 bases, with 19 bases lying between them. CDR3 loop: CASSISRGDKRNEQFF. DNA of the CDR3: TGTGCCAGTAGTATCTCAAGAGGGGATAAGCGGAATGAGCAGTTCTTC.

V usage is TRBV18 and J usage is TRBJ2-7, with 7 bases that match TRBD1. CDR3 size: 12 residues. CDR1 and CDR2 (germline): KGHSH, LQKENI. With 3 bases clipped from V and 10 bases from J, the junction kept 6 bases outside the gene matches. The CDR3 DNA reads as TGTGCCAGCTCACCGGATAGACAGGGTCAGTACTTC. Amino acids: CASSPDRQGQYF.

V and J are TRBV5-1 and TRBJ2-7, with TRBD1 matching over 8 bases. CDR3 length equals 14 residues. Germline trimming cut 5 bases from V and 4 bases from J; bases unmatched to any gene: 8. CDR1 is SGHRS, CDR2 YFSETQ, per germline. The CDR3 sequence: CASRHGQGMYEQYF. Written as DNA, the CDR3 is TGCGCCAGCAGACATGGACAGGGAATGTACGAGCAGTACTTC.

This clone has ten or more counts. The genes are TRBV6-6 and TRBJ1-1, with D tentatively TRBD1 (5 bases). The CDR3 spans 13 residues. V lost 6 bases to trimming and J lost 5 bases, with 13 bases between them. Germline CDR1 and CDR2: MNHNY and SVGAGI (reference sequence). In DNA form, the CDR3 reads TGTGCCAGCAGCCCGCAGGGCGGGACTGAAGCTTTCTTT. Its translation: CASSPQGGTEAFF.

The rearrangement links TRBV27 to TRBJ2-5, with a tentative D call TRBD1 (5 bases). Germline CDR1 MNHEY, CDR2 SMNVEV (reference sequence). The length of the CDR3 is 13 residues. Trimming stripped 6 bases from V and 1 base from J, with 9 bases between. CDR3 DNA: TGTGCCAGCAGGAAGACAGCCCAAGAGACCCAGTACTTC. It is translated as CASRKTAQETQYF.

The V gene is TRBV4-2, the J gene TRBJ2-7, with D possibly being TRBD1 (5 bases). V lost 4 bases and J 2 bases, leaving 12 bases between the germline ends. Germline V CDR1 and CDR2: LGHNA, YNFKEQ. This CDR3 has 14 amino acids. This CDR3 is CASSPTEGAYEQYF. The DNA for the CDR3 is TGTGCCAGCAGCCCTACCGAAGGGGCCTACGAGCAGTACTTC.

The CDR3 DNA is TGTGCCAGCAGGGGACAGGCGGTGGGGGGGGTTTACGAGCAGTACTTC. It yields the protein CASRGQAVGGVYEQYF. The chain is built from TRBV27 and TRBJ2-7; perhaps TRBD1 as D (8 bases). V shed 6 bases and J shed 4 bases, with 22 bases lying between them. The CDR3 sequence is 16 residues long. Per germline, CDR1 MNHEY and CDR2 SMNVEV (reference sequence).

The chain links TRBV6-5 to TRBJ2-7; possibly TRBD2 for D (6 bases). CDR1 is MNHEY, CDR2 SVGAGI, per germline. The CDR3 contains 15 residues. The V end lost 0 bases, the J end lost 7 bases, and 16 bases lay between the germline ends. CDR3 region: CASSYSSLAGKEQYF. The CDR3 bases are TGTGCCAGCAGTTACTCCTCTCTGGCGGGAAAAGAGCAGTACTTC.

This chain joins TRBV5-8 and TRBJ1-5; D is uncertain. Looked up from germline, CDR1 is SGHTS and CDR2 is YDEGEE. This CDR3 is built from 14 residues. Trimming stripped 1 base from V and 6 bases from J, with 11 bases between. The CDR3 region has the DNA TGTGCCAGCAGCTTGAAGTCCGGGCTTCAGCCCCAGCATTTT. Residues: CASSLKSGLQPQHF.

The V call is TRBV5-8, the J call TRBJ1-3; no firm D call. V shed 4 bases and J shed 4 bases, with 15 bases lying between them. Per germline, CDR1 SGHTS and CDR2 YDEGEE. CDR3 length: 15 residues. In DNA, the CDR3 is TGTGCCAGCAGCGTCCTAACGGGTGCAGGAAACACCATATATTTT. Amino acids: CASSVLTGAGNTIYF.

In DNA form, the CDR3 reads TGTGCCAGCAGCCCTACCTCCGGGGGAGGCAGTCAGCCCCAGCATTTT. Its protein product is CASSPTSGGGSQPQHF. The gene calls are TRBV3-1 (or the pseudogene TRBV3-2) and TRBJ1-5; a possible D gene is TRBD1 (5 bases). The CDR3 covers 16 residues. Germline CDR1 is LGHDT and CDR2 is YNNKEL (reference sequence). Trimming removed 4 bases from V and 6 bases from J, with 19 bases in between.

This rearrangement joins TRBV5-1 to TRBJ1-1, with 8 nucleotides matching TRBD1. CDR3 size: 15 residues. Germline assignment: CDR1 SGHRS and CDR2 YFSETQ. V lost 8 bases and J lost 0; bases outside the gene matches: 9. DNA for the CDR3: TGCGCCAGTAATTTACAGACAGGGGTGAACACTGAAGCTTTCTTT. This encodes CASNLQTGVNTEAFF.

This rearrangement joins TRBV10-3 to TRBJ2-7; a weak D match, TRBD2 (7 bases). The V gene's germline CDR1 is ENHRY and CDR2 SYGVKD. The CDR3 runs 15 residues. V dropped 3 bases and J dropped 4 bases, with 16 bases sitting between them. The CDR3 DNA reads as TGTGCCATCAGTGACGCGAGGGGGGGGCAGTACGAGCAGTACTTC. Residues: CAISDARGGQYEQYF.

The table lists this clone with a few counts. V gene TRBV11-2 combines with J gene TRBJ2-7; TRBD1 agrees at 7 bases. The CDR3 has 13 amino acids. With V trimmed by 1 base and J by 6 bases, 3 bases remained unmatched. Per the germline V gene, CDR1 is SGHAT and CDR2 is FQNNGV. The CDR3 region has the DNA TGTGCCAGCAGCTTAGGACAGGGTTCCGAGCAGTACTTC. Its translation: CASSLGQGSEQYF.

J is TRBJ2-7 and V is TRBV9, with TRBD2 matching over 9 bases. This CDR3 region has 16 residues. Trimming took 1 base from V and 2 from J; bases not matched to a gene: 7. Germline V gene sequence: CDR1 SGDLS, CDR2 YYNGEE. CDR3 DNA sequence: TGTGCCAGCAGCGTAACGACTAGCGGAGCCCCCTACGAGCAGTACTTC. Its translation: CASSVTTSGAPYEQYF.

This clone came up once. V is TRBV2 and J is TRBJ2-1; 10 bases fit TRBD2. CDR3 size: 16 residues. V was clipped by 7 bases and J by 1 base; unmatched bases: 7. Germline V gives CDR1 SNHLY, CDR2 FYNNEI. DNA for the CDR3: TGTGCCAGCACGGCCTCTAGCGGGGGTTCCTACAATGAGCAGTTCTTC. Translation: CASTASSGGSYNEQFF.

This chain uses TRBV9 with TRBJ1-2, with 7 bases lining up with TRBD1. The CDR3 sequence is 15 residues long. The V gene's germline CDR1 is SGDLS and CDR2 YYNGEE. Losses at the gene ends were 5 bases for V and 4 bases for J; bases not matched to a gene: 11. Written as DNA, the CDR3 is TGTGCCAGCAGTACCACAGGGGCCGACCCCTATGGCTACACCTTC. Protein: CASSTTGADPYGYTF.